A selection of T cell receptor beta chains follows, all from one sample in a study of blood T cell repertoires in COVID-19. Measured with immunoSEQ multiplex PCR; TCRdb has only the in-frame clones, and not every one. The table lists 130,000 or so clones, roughly 87% of them singletons, with 15% to 20% in the top ten. Sequencing used PBMCs or T cells enriched from blood (not recorded which). The origin of the receptors is a man aged 25-40 years who had recovered from COVID-19. Both conserved end residues are part of each CDR3. The D gene is left open where the match is weak. Clone size is given for some rows only: seen once, a few or many times, or a class if the clone is expanded.

j_gene | v_gene | abundance | d_gene | CDR3aa | CDR3nt
TRBJ2-3 | TRBV11-2 | - | TRBD2 | CASSPLGLDGNTQYF | TGTGCCAGCAGCCCCCTCGGACTAGATGGAAATACGCAGTATTTT
TRBJ2-1 | TRBV6-5 | many | - | CASSSPSPGDEQFF | TGTGCCAGCAGTTCCCCGAGTCCGGGAGATGAGCAGTTCTTC
TRBJ1-3 | TRBV2 | - | - | CASSEVTRSSGNTIYF | TGTGCCAGCAGTGAAGTTACACGGAGCTCTGGAAACACCATATATTTT
TRBJ2-7 | TRBV11-1 | - | TRBD2 | CASSLWGGTYEQYF | TGTGCCAGCAGTCTTTGGGGGGGGACCTACGAGCAGTACTTC
TRBJ2-3 | TRBV27 | - | TRBD1 | CASSPQRDRGPDTQYF | TGTGCCAGCAGCCCCCAAAGGGACAGGGGGCCAGATACGCAGTATTTT
TRBJ2-1 | TRBV7-9 | - | - | CASSAGHRLGLQEQFF | TGTGCCAGCAGCGCAGGCCATAGATTGGGGCTACAGGAGCAGTTCTTC
TRBJ2-1 | TRBV6-5 | - | TRBD1 | CASSRGTGAYNEQFF | TGTGCCAGCTCTAGGGGGACAGGGGCCTACAATGAGCAGTTCTTC
TRBJ2-2 | TRBV3-1/TRBV3-2 | few | TRBD2 | CASSPWTSGGAGTGELFF | TGTGCCAGCAGCCCCTGGACTAGCGGGGGGGCGGGCACCGGGGAGCTGTTTTTT
TRBJ2-2 | TRBV4-2 | - | - | CASSPPTTGELFF | TGTGCCAGCAGCCCACCTACTACCGGGGAGCTGTTTTTT
TRBJ2-5 | TRBV6-6 | - | - | CASSPEGLQETQYF | TGTGCCAGCAGCCCGGAGGGCTTACAAGAGACCCAGTACTTC
TRBJ1-2 | TRBV19 | - | - | CANPGHQNYGYTF | TGTGCCAATCCGGGACATCAAAACTATGGCTACACCTTC
TRBJ2-5 | TRBV25-1 | - | - | CASSATRRGRETQYF | TGTGCCAGCAGTGCTACCCGTCGTGGGAGGGAGACCCAGTACTTC
TRBJ2-1 | TRBV10-3 | - | - | CATRRADSSYNEQFF | TGTGCCACCAGGAGGGCCGACTCCTCCTACAATGAGCAGTTCTTC
TRBJ2-7 | TRBV9 | many | TRBD2 | CASSGGLAGASYEQYF | TGTGCCAGCAGCGGAGGACTAGCGGGAGCCTCCTACGAGCAGTACTTC
TRBJ1-5 | TRBV6-1 | - | - | CASSEAGYSNQPQHF | TGTGCCAGCAGTGAGGCAGGTTATAGCAATCAGCCCCAGCATTTT
TRBJ1-5 | TRBV19 | - | - | CASSPPVDQPQHF | TGTGCCAGTAGTCCCCCGGTGGATCAGCCCCAGCATTTT
TRBJ1-1 | TRBV29-1 | - | TRBD1 | CSVRDRLNTEAFF | TGCAGCGTCAGGGACAGACTTAACACTGAAGCTTTCTTT
TRBJ1-1 | TRBV11-2 | - | TRBD1 | CASSWGQGLKNTEAFF | TGTGCCAGCAGCTGGGGACAGGGGTTGAAGAACACTGAAGCTTTCTTT
TRBJ1-1 | TRBV7-9 | - | - | CASSSLTGLNTEAFF | TGTGCCAGCAGCTCCCTCACAGGGCTAAACACTGAAGCTTTCTTT
TRBJ2-5 | TRBV5-1 | - | TRBD1 | CASSRDRPPQETQYF | TGCGCCAGCAGTAGGGACAGGCCCCCTCAAGAGACCCAGTACTTC
TRBJ1-2 | TRBV27 | once | TRBD1 | CASKTGGSGYTF | TGTGCCAGCAAGACAGGGGGTTCTGGCTACACCTTC
TRBJ2-7 | TRBV9 | - | TRBD2 | CASSEGAGLAGPSSYEQYF | TGTGCCAGCAGCGAGGGGGCGGGACTAGCGGGTCCAAGCTCCTACGAGCAGTACTTC
TRBJ1-1 | TRBV6-5 | - | - | CASSPEGGWEAFF | TGTGCCAGCAGCCCGGAAGGGGGTTGGGAAGCTTTCTTT
TRBJ2-7 | TRBV7-2 | once | TRBD2 | CASSPTLLAGAQSGYF | TGTGCCAGCAGCCCGACCCTACTAGCGGGAGCCCAAAGTGGGTACTTC